One sample yielded the 14 T cell receptor beta chains listed below, sequenced in a study of blood T cell repertoires in COVID-19. Clones were read by immunoSEQ multiplex PCR, and TCRdb kept only the in-frame ones, dropping some. Found here are 100,000 or so clones, approximately 92% of them singletons; the top ten hold 1.5% to 2.5%. The sequenced sample was peripheral blood. The origin of the receptors is a woman aged 50 to 60 with COVID-19, enrolled during active disease.

This chain links TRBV5-1 with TRBJ2-2, with 10 bases that match TRBD2. Germline CDR1 SGHRS, CDR2 YFSETQ. The CDR3 contains 16 residues. V was pared by 6 bases and J by 4 bases, with 9 bases of the junction left unmatched. The CDR3 spells CASTTQRGGVTGELFF. In nucleotides, the CDR3 is TGCGCCAGCACAACTCAGCGGGGGGGAGTCACCGGGGAGCTGTTTTTT.

The chain has TRBV19 and TRBJ1-2; TRBD1 matches at 7 bases. J lost 3 bases, V lost 4 bases, and 5 bases had no gene match. Germline V gene lookup returns CDR1 LNHDA and CDR2 SQIVND (reference sequence). This CDR3 contains 14 residues. As DNA, the CDR3 is TGTGCCAGTAGTACCCAGGGGGGCTACTATGGCTACACCTTC. Translating gives CASSTQGGYYGYTF. Using reference TRBV19 and TRBJ1-2 for the parts outside the CDR3, the full variable domain is DGGITQSPKYLFRKEGQNVTLSCEQNLNHDAMYWYRQDPGQGLRLIYYSQIVNDFQKGDIAEGYSVSREKKESFPLTVTSAQKNPTAFYLCASSTQGGYYGYTFGSGTRLTVV.

V and J are TRBV5-6 and TRBJ2-2; the D gene is possibly TRBD2 (5 bases). The CDR3 loop spans 15 amino acids. Germline V CDR1 and CDR2: SGHDT, YYEEEE. Trimming removed 4 bases from V and 4 bases from J, with 14 bases in between. This CDR3 is CASSLHPAGTGELFF. In nucleotides, the CDR3 is TGTGCCAGCAGCCTTCACCCCGCGGGCACCGGGGAGCTGTTTTTT.

This chain links TRBV13 with TRBJ2-1; weak D call: TRBD2 (6 bases). CDR3 length: 12 residues. Trimming stripped 0 bases from V and 14 bases from J, with 11 bases between. The V gene's germline CDR1 is PRHDT and CDR2 FYEKMQ (reference sequence). Here the CDR3 reads CASSLGTSREFF. The CDR3, as DNA: TGTGCCAGCAGCTTAGGGACTAGTCGCGAGTTCTTC. Looking up the rest from reference TRBV13 and TRBJ2-1 gives the full variable domain: AAGVIQSPRHLIKEKRETATLKCYPIPRHDTVYWYQQGPGQDPQFLISFYEKMQSDKGSIPDRFSAQQFSDYHSELNMSSLELGDSALYFCASSLGTSREFFGPGTRLTVL.

The chain employs TRBV3-1 (or the pseudogene TRBV3-2) and TRBJ2-3, with D perhaps TRBD2 (7 bases). Trimming took off 4 bases at V and 1 base at J, with 21 bases between the two ends. The germline CDR1 and CDR2 sequences are LGHDT and YNNKEL (reference sequence). This CDR3 has 18 amino acids. CDR3 nucleotides: TGTGCCAGCAGCCCCGGGCCCGGGGGGCCGAGGGGCACAGATACGCAGTATTTT. It encodes CASSPGPGGPRGTDTQYF.

This chain uses TRBV30 with TRBJ2-3; D unclear. The CDR3 totals 10 residues. The V gene lost 5 bases and the J gene lost 5 bases, with 5 bases spanning the gap. From germline, CDR1 is GTSNPN and CDR2 SVGIG (reference sequence). CDR3 sequence reads: CAWLKDTQYF. DNA of the CDR3: TGTGCCTGGCTTAAAGATACGCAGTATTTT. The full variable domain, rest sourced from reference TRBV30 and TRBJ2-3, is SQTIHQWPATLVQPVGSPLSLECTVEGTSNPNLYWYRQAAGRGLQLLFYSVGIGQISSEVPQNLSASRPQDRQFILSSKKLLLSDSGFYLCAWLKDTQYFGPGTRLTVL.

The chain couples TRBV6-6 to TRBJ1-2, with 10 bases that match TRBD1. From germline, CDR1 is MNHNY and CDR2 SVGAGI (reference sequence). The CDR3 covers 18 residues. The junction had 15 bases not matched to a gene; V was cut back by 5 bases and J by 3 bases. The CDR3 DNA follows: TGTGCCAGCAGTCGTTCCGGGACAGGGGTATCTTTGGACTATGGCTACACCTTC. This codes for CASSRSGTGVSLDYGYTF.

The chain carries TRBV9 and TRBJ1-2; weak D call: TRBD1 (6 bases). The germline V gene has CDR1 SGDLS and CDR2 YYNGEE. The CDR3 extends over 12 amino acids. Trimming cost V 3 bases and J 7 bases, with 10 bases left between them. The DNA of the CDR3 is TGTGCCAGCAGCGGAAACAGGGCTGGCTACACCTTC. The encoded protein is CASSGNRAGYTF.

The chain combines TRBV5-1 with TRBJ1-6; D ambiguous. V lost 2 bases, J lost 0 bases, and 6 bases lay in between. The CDR3 is made up of 15 amino acids. Germline assignment: CDR1 SGHRS and CDR2 YFSETQ. CDR3: CASSFGSSYNSPLHF. CDR3 coding DNA: TGCGCCAGCAGCTTTGGGAGCTCCTATAATTCACCCCTCCACTTT.

The rearrangement joins TRBV11-2 to TRBJ2-7; a weak D match, TRBD1 (5 bases). CDR3 length equals 12 residues. Germline loops: CDR1 SGHAT, CDR2 FQNNGV. V lost 3 bases and J 6 bases, leaving 9 bases between the germline ends. The CDR3 region has the DNA TGTGCCAGCAGCTTTTCCAGGGCCGAGCAGTACTTC. Translation gives CASSFSRAEQYF. The variable domain in full, completed from reference TRBV11-2 and TRBJ2-7, reads EAGVAQSPRYKIIEKRQSVAFWCNPISGHATLYWYQQILGQGPKLLIQFQNNGVVDDSQLPKDRFSAERLKGVDSTLKIQPAKLEDSAVYLCASSFSRAEQYFGPGTRLTVT.

The chain carries TRBV19 and TRBJ1-1; the D is unclear. This CDR3 comprises 15 residues. Germline CDR1 is LNHDA and CDR2 is SQIVND (reference sequence). V lost 1 base and J 3 bases, leaving 12 bases between the germline ends. The CDR3 region has the DNA TGTGCCAGTAGTATAGGCGCCGGAGCCGACACTGAAGCTTTCTTT. Amino acid sequence: CASSIGAGADTEAFF.

V gene TRBV7-9 combines with J gene TRBJ1-4, with D tentatively TRBD1 (6 bases). The CDR3 has 17 amino acids. V lost 1 base and J 5 bases, leaving 17 bases between the germline ends. The germline V gene has CDR1 SEHNR and CDR2 FQNEAQ (reference sequence). The CDR3 sequence: CASSLGGGRAANEKLFF. The CDR3 DNA reads TGTGCCAGCAGCTTAGGAGGGGGTCGGGCAGCAAATGAAAAACTGTTTTTT.

The gene calls are TRBV5-8 and TRBJ1-1, with D maybe TRBD1 (5 bases). Germline V CDR1 and CDR2: SGHTS, YDEGEE. The V gene lost 2 bases and the J gene lost 0 bases, with 17 bases spanning the gap. The CDR3 spans 17 residues. The CDR3 nucleotides are TGTGCCAGCAGCTTTGTCCCGGGAGACAGCATGAACACTGAAGCTTTCTTT. It is translated as CASSFVPGDSMNTEAFF. The complete variable domain, with remaining parts taken from reference TRBV5-8 and TRBJ1-1, reads EAGVTQSPTHLIKTRGQQATLRCSPISGHTSVYWYQQALGLGLQFLLWYDEGEERNRGNFPPRFSGRQFPNYSSELNVNALELEDSALYLCASSFVPGDSMNTEAFFGQGTRLTVV.

The rearrangement links TRBV19 to TRBJ1-2, with TRBD1 matching over 7 bases. V lost 4 bases and J lost 6; bases outside the gene matches: 8. The CDR3 runs 14 residues. Germline lookup yields CDR1 LNHDA and CDR2 SQIVND (reference sequence). The CDR3 coding sequence is TGTGCCAGTAGTAGGCGCGACAGGGCGGATGGCTACACCTTC. This codes for CASSRRDRADGYTF. The full variable domain, with the rest looked up from reference TRBV19 and TRBJ1-2, is DGGITQSPKYLFRKEGQNVTLSCEQNLNHDAMYWYRQDPGQGLRLIYYSQIVNDFQKGDIAEGYSVSREKKESFPLTVTSAQKNPTAFYLCASSRRDRADGYTFGSGTRLTVV.